Following are 10 T cell receptor beta chains from one sample sequenced in a study of breast tumors, draining lymph nodes, adjacent tissues. TCRdb reanalysed the multiplex PCR reads using MiXCR and keeps one entry per CDR3 protein. The data hold 66,000 or so distinct CDR3 sequences, with approximately 47% observed a single time. Material for sequencing was breast tumor tissue. Receptors were obtained from a female donor with breast cancer. Some clones in this sample may be carry-over from other donors' samples.

This clonotype has at least ten counts. V usage is TRBV19 and J usage is TRBJ1-5, with a possible D match to TRBD1 (6 bases). From germline, CDR1 is LNHDA and CDR2 SQIVND (reference sequence). There are 16 residues in the CDR3. Trimming cost V 6 bases and J 5 bases, with 20 bases left between them. The CDR3 loop reads CASRMSPGVSHQPQHF. In DNA form, the CDR3 reads TGTGCCAGTAGAATGTCCCCAGGGGTATCGCATCAGCCCCAGCATTTT.

The chain combines TRBV12-3 or TRBV12-4 with TRBJ1-2, with 9 bases aligning to TRBD1. This CDR3 contains 14 residues. V lost 4 bases and J lost 6; bases outside the gene matches: 6. The chain's CDR3 is CASSWTGDEDGYTF. The CDR3 nucleotides read TGTGCCAGCAGTTGGACAGGGGATGAGGATGGCTACACCTTC.

The chain couples TRBV7-2 to TRBJ2-3; 11 bases map to TRBD2. V shed 6 bases, J shed 2 bases, and the junction held 4 bases outside the gene matches. This CDR3 is 15 amino acids long. Germline V gene lookup returns CDR1 SGHTA and CDR2 FQGNSA. CDR3 DNA sequence: TGTGCCAGCAGTTCGACTAGCGGGGCCACAGATACGCAGTATTTT. Encoded protein: CASSSTSGATDTQYF.

This clonotype was picked up many times. A read error may be the cause here, since a much bigger clone is one base away. This chain uses TRBV11-2 with TRBJ2-7; 10 bases line up with TRBD2. The trim removed 4 bases at V and 6 bases at J, leaving 9 bases unmatched. Per the germline V gene, CDR1 is SGHAT and CDR2 is FQNNGV. There are 15 residues in the CDR3. The CDR3, as DNA: TGTGCCAGCAGCTCCGGACTAGCGGCCCAGTCCGAGCAGTACTTC. Translation: CASSSGLAAQSEQYF.

In this sample, this clonotype turned up many times. V and J are TRBV20-1 and TRBJ2-3; D ambiguous. The CDR3 has 12 amino acids. The germline gives CDR1 DFQATT, CDR2 SNEGSKA (reference sequence). V lost 1 base to trimming and J lost 3 bases, with 5 bases between them. The CDR3 DNA is TGCAGTGCTAGAGCCGGGACAGATACGCAGTATTTT. Its translation is CSARAGTDTQYF.

Turning to this clonotype: One junction end disagrees with the germline gene, perhaps due to a read error. The chain uses TRBV9 and TRBJ1-3; 7 bases agree with TRBD1. CDR3 length: 14 residues. Germline-derived CDR1 and CDR2 are SGDLS and YYNGEE. CDR3 DNA: TGTGCCAGCAGCGCCTTGGGACAGCCGAACACTGAAGCTTTT. Its translation: CASSALGQPNTEAF.

This clonotype has a count of ten or more. The chain links TRBV11-2 to TRBJ2-1, with D possibly TRBD2 on 6 matching bases. The germline V gene encodes CDR1 SGHAT and CDR2 FQNNGV. This CDR3 comprises 16 residues. V was pared by 1 base and J by 5 bases, with 15 bases between. The CDR3 spells CASSLVGSGNNNEQFF. CDR3 coding DNA: TGTGCCAGCAGCTTAGTTGGTAGCGGAAATAACAATGAGCAGTTCTTC.

This clonotype was counted many times. The chain recombines TRBV6-5 with TRBJ1-2, with TRBD1 matching over 9 bases. V was pared by 5 bases and J by 3 bases, with 7 bases of the junction left unmatched. The CDR3 consists of 15 residues. Germline CDR1 MNHEY, CDR2 SVGAGI. In nucleotides, the CDR3 is TGTGCCAGCAGTCGTCCCGGGACAGGGTACTATGGCTACACCTTC. The encoded protein is CASSRPGTGYYGYTF.

There are many counts of this clonotype. Since a much larger clone is just one base distant, this may be a read error. The chain couples TRBV7-9 to TRBJ2-6, with D perhaps TRBD1 (5 bases). The CDR3 is 15 residues long. Germline values: CDR1 SEHNR, CDR2 FQNEAQ (reference sequence). The chain's CDR3 is CASTFQGAGANVLPF. CDR3 in DNA: TGTGCCAGCACCTTCCAAGGGGCTGGGGCCAACGTCCTGCCTTTC.

This clonotype was picked up many times. The rearrangement uses TRBV24-1 and TRBJ1-2; 8 nucleotides line up with TRBD1. Germline CDR1 reads KGHDR; CDR2 reads SFDVKD. Trimming took 7 bases from V and 4 from J; bases not matched to a gene: 13. The CDR3 is 16 amino acids. For the CDR3, the DNA is TGTGCCACCAGCGGTACAACAGGGGGAGTTGGCTATGGCTACACCTTC. Translated: CATSGTTGGVGYGYTF.